This T cell receptor (beta chain) was retrieved from a study of vaccination effects on CD4 cells after COVID-19. Antigen-specific CD4+ T cells expanded by the ViraFEST assay with viral peptide pools were then sequenced. CD4+ T cells were isolated after about nine days of culture. Nucleocapsid antibodies stayed negative before and after vaccination, showing no earlier SARS-CoV-2 infection. With respect to this clone: Its target is not known.

Profiling relied on immunoSEQ multiplex PCR, and the TCRdb table lists in-frame clones only, not all of them. Found here are 40,000 to 50,000 clones, around 67% of them singletons; the top ten hold roughly 26%. The sample was CD4+ T cells from PBMCs cultured with HCoV-OC43 spike peptides, taken before COVID-19 vaccination. Subset described: HCoV-OC43 spike overlapping peptide pool stimulation. The clonotype was recovered from a human donor who received a COVID-19 vaccine.

The CDR3 sequence: CAWRAFQSRNTEAFF. The CDR3, as DNA: TGTGCCTGGAGGGCATTCCAGAGTCGGAACACTGAAGCTTTCTTT. J is TRBJ1-1 and V is TRBV30; D is unclear. This CDR3 has 15 residues. V was pared by 3 bases and J by 1 base, with 15 bases between. Germline V gene sequence: CDR1 GTSNPN, CDR2 SVGIG (reference sequence).